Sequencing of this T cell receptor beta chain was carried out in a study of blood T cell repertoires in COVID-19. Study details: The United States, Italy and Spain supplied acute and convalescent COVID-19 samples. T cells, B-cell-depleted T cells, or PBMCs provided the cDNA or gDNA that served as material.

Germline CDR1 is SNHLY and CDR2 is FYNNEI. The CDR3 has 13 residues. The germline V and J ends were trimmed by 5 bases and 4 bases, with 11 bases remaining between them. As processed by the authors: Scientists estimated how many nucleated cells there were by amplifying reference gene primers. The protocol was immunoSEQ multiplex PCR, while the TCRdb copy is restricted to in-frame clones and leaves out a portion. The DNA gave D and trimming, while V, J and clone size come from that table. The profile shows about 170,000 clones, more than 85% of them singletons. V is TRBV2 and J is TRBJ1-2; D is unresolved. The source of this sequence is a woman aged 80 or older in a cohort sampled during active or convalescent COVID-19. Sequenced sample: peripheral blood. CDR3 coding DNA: TGTGCCAGCAGTAAGTTTCGGGGCTATGGCTACACCTTC. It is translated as CASSKFRGYGYTF.